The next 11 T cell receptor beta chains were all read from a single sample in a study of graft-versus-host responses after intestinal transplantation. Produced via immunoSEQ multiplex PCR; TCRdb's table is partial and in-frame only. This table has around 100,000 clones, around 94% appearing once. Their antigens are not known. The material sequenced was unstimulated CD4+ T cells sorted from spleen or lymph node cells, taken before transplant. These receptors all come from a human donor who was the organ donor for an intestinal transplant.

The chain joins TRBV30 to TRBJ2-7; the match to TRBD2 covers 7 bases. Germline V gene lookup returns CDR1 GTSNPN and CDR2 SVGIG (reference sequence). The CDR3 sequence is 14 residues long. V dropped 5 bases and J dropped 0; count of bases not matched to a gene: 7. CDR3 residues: CAWASGPASYEQYF. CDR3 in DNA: TGTGCCTGGGCTAGCGGACCGGCCTCCTACGAGCAGTACTTC.

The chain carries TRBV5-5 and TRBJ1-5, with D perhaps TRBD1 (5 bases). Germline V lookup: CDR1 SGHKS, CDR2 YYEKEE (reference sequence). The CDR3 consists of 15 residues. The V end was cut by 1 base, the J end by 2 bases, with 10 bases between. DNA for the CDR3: TGTGCCAGCAGCTTGAGGGGTTTGGGCAATCAGCCCCAGCATTTT. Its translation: CASSLRGLGNQPQHF.

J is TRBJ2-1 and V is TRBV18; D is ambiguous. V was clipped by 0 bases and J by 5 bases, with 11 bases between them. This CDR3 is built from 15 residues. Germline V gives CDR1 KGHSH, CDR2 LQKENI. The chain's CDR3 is CASSPPSTFNNEQFF. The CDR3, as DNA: TGTGCCAGCTCACCACCATCTACCTTTAACAATGAGCAGTTCTTC.

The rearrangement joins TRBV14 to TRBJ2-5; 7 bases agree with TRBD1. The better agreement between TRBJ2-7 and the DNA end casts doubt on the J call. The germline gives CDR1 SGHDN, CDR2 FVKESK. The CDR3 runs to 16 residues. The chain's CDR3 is CASSGSGRGSSYEQYF. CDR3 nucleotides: TGTGCCAGCAGCGGCTCGGGCAGGGGGAGCTCCTACGAGCAGTACTTC.

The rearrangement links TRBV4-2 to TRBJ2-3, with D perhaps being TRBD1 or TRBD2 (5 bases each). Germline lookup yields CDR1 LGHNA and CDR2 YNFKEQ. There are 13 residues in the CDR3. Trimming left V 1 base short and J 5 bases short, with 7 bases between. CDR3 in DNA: TGTGCCAGCAGCCAAGGGGACGAAGATACGCAGTATTTT. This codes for CASSQGDEDTQYF.

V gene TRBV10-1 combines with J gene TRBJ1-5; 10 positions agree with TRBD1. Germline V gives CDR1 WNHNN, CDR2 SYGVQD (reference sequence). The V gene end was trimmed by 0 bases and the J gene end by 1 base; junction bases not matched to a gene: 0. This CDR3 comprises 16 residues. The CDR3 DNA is TGCGCCAGCAGTGAGTCGGACAGGGGGAGCAATCAGCCCCAGCATTTT. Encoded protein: CASSESDRGSNQPQHF.

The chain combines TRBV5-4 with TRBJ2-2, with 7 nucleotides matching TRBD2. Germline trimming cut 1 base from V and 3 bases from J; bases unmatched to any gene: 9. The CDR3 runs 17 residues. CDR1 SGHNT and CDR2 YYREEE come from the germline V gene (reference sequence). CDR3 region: CASSLRLANPHTGELFF. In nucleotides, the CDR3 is TGTGCCAGCAGCTTGCGACTAGCCAACCCCCACACCGGGGAGCTGTTTTTT.

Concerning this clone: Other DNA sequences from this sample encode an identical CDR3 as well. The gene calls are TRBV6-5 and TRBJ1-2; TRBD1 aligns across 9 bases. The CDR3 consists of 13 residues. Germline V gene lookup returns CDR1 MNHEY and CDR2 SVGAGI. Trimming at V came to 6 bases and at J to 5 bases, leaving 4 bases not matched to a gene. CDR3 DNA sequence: TGTGCCAGCAGCCCGACAGGGGGTTATGGCTACACCTTC. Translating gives CASSPTGGYGYTF.

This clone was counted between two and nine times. CDR3 coding DNA: TGTGCCAGCGCGATGAACACTGAAGCTTTCTTT. It specifies CASAMNTEAFF. This chain links TRBV6-1 with TRBJ1-1; D unresolved. CDR3 size: 11 residues. Germline assignment: CDR1 MNHNS and CDR2 SASEGT. Trimming removed 8 bases at V and 0 bases at J, with 4 bases between.

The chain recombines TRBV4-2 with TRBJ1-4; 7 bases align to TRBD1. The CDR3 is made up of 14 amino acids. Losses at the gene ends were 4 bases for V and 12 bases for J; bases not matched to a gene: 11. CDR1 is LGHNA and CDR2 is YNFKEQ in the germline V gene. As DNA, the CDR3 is TGTGCCAGCAGCCGCGGGACAGACTTTATGCAACTGTTTTTT. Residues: CASSRGTDFMQLFF.

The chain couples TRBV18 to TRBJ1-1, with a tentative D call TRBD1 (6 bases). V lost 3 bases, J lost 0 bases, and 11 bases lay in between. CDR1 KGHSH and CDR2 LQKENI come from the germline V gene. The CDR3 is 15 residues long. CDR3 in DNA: TGTGCCAGCTCACCCACGAGGGGGTTGAACACTGAAGCTTTCTTT. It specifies CASSPTRGLNTEAFF. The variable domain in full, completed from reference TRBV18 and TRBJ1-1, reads NAGVMQNPRHLVRRRGQEARLRCSPMKGHSHVYWYRQLPEEGLKFMVYLQKENIIDESGMPKERFSAEFPKEGPSILRIQQVVRGDSAAYFCASSPTRGLNTEAFFGQGTRLTVV.